The 23 T cell receptor beta chains given below trace back to one sample, sequenced in a study of T-cell memory formation after mild COVID-19. TCRdb re-called the 5' RACE reads through MiXCR, storing one row per CDR3 protein. The sample shows 250,000 to 300,000 distinct CDR3 sequences, about a sixth of them seen only once. Specimen: PBMCs or a T cell subset sorted from them (not recorded which). Receptors originate from a man younger than 30 who had mild COVID-19 (a few samples of this study predate the infection). Cell type and time point are not known.

This rearrangement joins TRBV3-1 to TRBJ1-1; TRBD1 is a possible D gene (6 bases). Trimming removed 4 bases at V and 4 bases at J, with 16 bases between. CDR3 length equals 15 residues. Germline CDR1 and CDR2: LGHDT and YNNKEL (reference sequence). In DNA form, the CDR3 reads TGTGCCAGCAGCCGCGGCGGGAGGGGGGGCACTGAAGCTTTCTTT. Its translation: CASSRGGRGGTEAFF.

The V call is TRBV6-1, the J call TRBJ1-5; TRBD1 aligns across 7 bases. CDR1 and CDR2 (germline): MNHNS, SASEGT. J was trimmed by 4 bases and V by 4 bases; bases with no gene match: 10. The CDR3 runs 16 residues. CDR3 protein: CASSGGGQSLNQPQHF. For the CDR3, the DNA is TGTGCCAGCAGTGGGGGGGGACAGAGCTTAAATCAGCCCCAGCATTTT.

The chain is built from TRBV4-1 and TRBJ1-1; D may be TRBD1 (6 bases). Trimming took 1 base from V and 4 from J, leaving 10 bases between them. The CDR3 has 14 amino acids. The germline V gene has CDR1 MGHRA and CDR2 YSYEKL. Here the CDR3 reads CASSQVAGATEAFF. CDR3 DNA sequence: TGCGCCAGCAGCCAAGTAGCAGGGGCCACTGAAGCTTTCTTT.

This clonotype occurred a few times. This chain connects TRBV7-8 to TRBJ2-5, with D perhaps matching TRBD2 (5 bases). Germline loops: CDR1 SGHVS, CDR2 FQNEAQ. Trimming pared 2 bases from V and 5 bases from J, leaving 12 bases between. There are 14 residues in the CDR3. CDR3 in DNA: TGTGCCAGCAGCTTACGCGGGTTCGGGGAGACCCAGTACTTC. Translated: CASSLRGFGETQYF.

The V and J genes are TRBV28 and TRBJ2-2; D ambiguous. Trimming took 3 bases from V and 4 from J, leaving 6 bases between them. The germline gives CDR1 MDHEN, CDR2 SYDVKM. This CDR3 is built from 13 residues. The CDR3, as DNA: TGTGCCAGCAGTTTCGGGCCCACCGGGGAGCTGTTTTTT. As protein: CASSFGPTGELFF.

V is TRBV5-1 and J is TRBJ2-2, with TRBD2 matching over 10 bases. The V segment lost 0 bases and the J segment 4 bases; nucleotides outside the gene matches: 6. The germline V gene encodes CDR1 SGHRS and CDR2 YFSETQ. The length of the CDR3 is 17 residues. The CDR3 spells CASSLASGGAVTGELFF. CDR3 sequence (DNA): TGCGCCAGCAGCTTGGCCAGCGGGGGGGCCGTCACCGGGGAGCTGTTTTTT.

The rearrangement joins TRBV6-5 to TRBJ1-1, with no clear D. The CDR3 sequence is 13 residues long. The V gene's germline CDR1 is MNHEY and CDR2 SVGAGI. With 0 bases removed from V and 5 bases from J, the gap between germline ends came to 7 bases. CDR3 sequence (DNA): TGTGCCAGCAGTTACTCGGGGAAAACTGAAGCTTTCTTT. Translating gives CASSYSGKTEAFF.

This clonotype was seen many times. The chain is built from TRBV6-5 and TRBJ2-1; the match to TRBD2 covers 12 bases. V dropped 5 bases and J dropped 7; count of bases not matched to a gene: 6. CDR3 length equals 15 residues. Germline-derived CDR1 and CDR2 are MNHEY and SVGAGI. The CDR3 sequence: CASSATSGGYNEQFF. The CDR3 DNA reads TGTGCCAGCAGTGCTACTAGCGGGGGGTATAATGAGCAGTTCTTC.

The table lists this clonotype with a count of one. The chain has TRBV7-2 and TRBJ1-1; D unresolved. Germline V gene sequence: CDR1 SGHTA, CDR2 FQGNSA. With 10 bases removed from V and 4 bases from J, the gap between germline ends came to 10 bases. CDR3 length: 11 amino acids. The CDR3 DNA reads as TGTGCCAAATTCCTTGGCACTGAAGCTTTCTTT. Translating it yields CAKFLGTEAFF. Variable domain in full (rest from reference TRBV7-2 and TRBJ1-1): GAGVSQSPSNKVTEKGKDVELRCDPISGHTALYWYRQSLGQGLEFLIYFQGNSAPDKSGLPSDRFSAERTGGSVSTLTIQRTQQEDSAVYLCAKFLGTEAFFGQGTRLTVV.

This chain uses TRBV9 with TRBJ2-1; TRBD2 matches 15 bases. The CDR3 sequence is 20 residues long. Germline CDR1 reads SGDLS; CDR2 reads YYNGEE. Unmatched junction bases numbered 12, after V lost 3 bases and J lost 2 bases. The CDR3 loop is CASSDPSGTSGGQTYNEQFF. The DNA for the CDR3 is TGTGCCAGCAGCGACCCCTCCGGGACTAGCGGGGGGCAGACCTACAATGAGCAGTTCTTC.

At least ten counts were recorded for this clonotype. The chain links TRBV5-1 to TRBJ1-6; tentatively, D is TRBD1 (5 bases). Trimming shortened V by 0 bases and J by 4 bases, and 17 bases separated the two germline ends. CDR3 size: 18 residues. Germline values: CDR1 SGHRS, CDR2 YFSETQ. The CDR3 nucleotides are TGCGCCAGCAGCTTGGTTCCTGCAGGGAAAGGGTATAATTCACCCCTCCACTTT. Amino acids: CASSLVPAGKGYNSPLHF.

The CDR3 sequence: CASSPLPGQVNYEQYF. In DNA, the CDR3 is TGTGCCAGCTCACCTTTGCCGGGACAGGTTAACTACGAGCAGTACTTC. The chain employs TRBV18 and TRBJ2-7; 8 nucleotides line up with TRBD1. Looked up from germline, CDR1 is KGHSH and CDR2 is LQKENI. The CDR3 runs to 16 residues. J gave up 3 bases and V 3 bases, and 10 bases lay outside the gene matches.

To note about this clonotype: Germline is not matched at one junction end, which may reflect a read error. The rearrangement joins TRBV4-1 to TRBJ2-1, with 7 bases aligning to TRBD1. The CDR3 covers 16 residues. Germline V lookup: CDR1 MGHRA, CDR2 YSYEKL. The CDR3 region is CASSKEGAGSYNEQFF. The CDR3 bases are TGCGCCAGCAGCAAAGAGGGGGCAGGGTCCTACAATGAGCAGTTCTTC.

This chain links TRBV27 with TRBJ1-2; D might be TRBD1 (5 bases). The CDR3 loop spans 16 amino acids. V was trimmed by 3 bases and J by 4 bases, leaving 18 bases between them. CDR1 and CDR2 (germline): MNHEY, SMNVEV (reference sequence). The CDR3 DNA reads as TGTGCCAGCAGTTTCTCCGACAGCCGCTTTTTCTATGGCTACACCTTC. Its protein product is CASSFSDSRFFYGYTF.

The rearrangement uses TRBV30 and TRBJ1-5; 7 bases are shared with TRBD1. Germline assignment: CDR1 GTSNPN and CDR2 SVGIG (reference sequence). CDR3 length: 14 amino acids. The junction had 5 bases not matched to a gene; V was cut back by 0 bases and J by 6 bases. The CDR3 loop reads CAWSVLQGGQPQHF. The CDR3 coding sequence is TGTGCCTGGAGTGTACTGCAGGGGGGTCAGCCCCAGCATTTT.

The chain is built from TRBV29-1 and TRBJ2-1, with TRBD1 as a possible D gene (5 bases). Deletions cut 1 base from V and 7 bases from J, with 8 bases between. Germline V lookup: CDR1 SQVTM, CDR2 ANQGSEA. This CDR3 is 12 amino acids long. The DNA for the CDR3 is TGCAGCGTTGAAGGGGGCAAGAATGAGCAGTTCTTC. Protein sequence: CSVEGGKNEQFF.

This clonotype occurred a few times. CDR3 coding DNA: TGCAGCGTGGGGGGAGGTCCCGGGAATTCACCCCTCCACTTT. Translating it yields CSVGGGPGNSPLHF. The J gene is TRBJ1-6, the V gene TRBV29-1; D is perhaps TRBD1 (5 bases). This CDR3 contains 14 residues. The V end was cut by 6 bases, the J end by 7 bases, with 16 bases between. Germline V CDR1 and CDR2: SQVTM, ANQGSEA.

The rearrangement uses TRBV7-2 and TRBJ2-1, with 10 bases aligning to TRBD1. Germline values: CDR1 SGHTA, CDR2 FQGNSA. V was pared by 5 bases and J by 9 bases, with 4 bases of the junction left unmatched. The CDR3 contains 13 residues. CDR3 DNA sequence: TGTGCCAGCAGCCCCCGGGACAGGGGTGAGCAGTTCTTC. Protein product: CASSPRDRGEQFF.

The chain recombines TRBV5-4 with TRBJ2-2; 8 nucleotides line up with TRBD2. The J segment lost 6 bases and the V segment lost 4 bases, leaving 8 bases of the junction unmatched. This CDR3 has 15 amino acids. CDR1 is SGHNT, CDR2 YYREEE, per germline (reference sequence). CDR3 DNA sequence: TGTGCCAGCAGCCCAGTAGCGGGGTCGGCCGGGGAGCTGTTTTTT. This translates into CASSPVAGSAGELFF. The complete variable domain, with remaining parts taken from reference TRBV5-4 and TRBJ2-2, reads ETGVTQSPTHLIKTRGQQVTLRCSSQSGHNTVSWYQQALGQGPQFIFQYYREEENGRGNFPPRFSGLQFPNYSSELNVNALELDDSALYLCASSPVAGSAGELFFGEGSRLTVL.

A few counts support this clonotype. J is TRBJ2-7 and V is TRBV5-1; D tentatively reads TRBD1 or TRBD2 (5 bases each). The ends were cut back, 4 bases at V and 4 bases at J, with 12 bases in the middle. The CDR3 is 13 amino acids. Per the germline V gene, CDR1 is SGHRS and CDR2 is YFSETQ. This CDR3 is CASSAGTYYEQYF. Written as DNA, the CDR3 is TGCGCCAGCAGCGCAGGGACGTATTACGAGCAGTACTTC.

The chain employs TRBV7-9 and TRBJ2-1; 11 bases agree with TRBD1. This CDR3 region has 15 residues. Germline CDR1 is SEHNR and CDR2 is FQNEAQ (reference sequence). The ends lost 5 bases at V and 6 bases at J; junction bases unmatched: 6. For the CDR3, the DNA is TGTGCCAGCAGCCTAGGACAGGGGGCTGTCAATGAGCAGTTCTTC. Encoded protein: CASSLGQGAVNEQFF.

This clonotype was seen a few times. CDR3 sequence reads: CASSPRGAPTEAFF. CDR3 in DNA: TGCGCCAGCAGCCCGAGGGGGGCGCCCACTGAAGCTTTCTTT. The chain employs TRBV5-1 and TRBJ1-1; maybe TRBD1 (6 bases). This CDR3 region has 14 residues. Per germline, CDR1 SGHRS and CDR2 YFSETQ. Trimming shortened V by 4 bases and J by 4 bases, and 14 bases separated the two germline ends.

V usage is TRBV6-5 and J usage is TRBJ1-6, with 10 bases lining up with TRBD1. V was pared by 10 bases and J by 6 bases, with 3 bases of the junction left unmatched. From germline, CDR1 is MNHEY and CDR2 SVGAGI. This CDR3 contains 13 residues. CDR3 residues: CAIGDRGNSPLHF. The CDR3 DNA follows: TGTGCCATCGGGGACAGGGGTAATTCACCCCTCCACTTT.